This passage covers 28 T cell receptor beta chains from one sample sequenced in a study of blood T cell repertoires in COVID-19. Only in-frame clones appear in the TCRdb table, and some are missing; sequencing was by immunoSEQ multiplex PCR. The data show over 100,000 clones, around 85% seen once. The material sequenced was peripheral blood. These receptors came from a woman aged 80 or older with active or convalescent COVID-19.

V is TRBV18 and J is TRBJ1-2; 7 bases are a match to TRBD1. Germline V gives CDR1 KGHSH, CDR2 LQKENI. The CDR3 runs to 14 residues. Trimming cost V 6 bases and J 7 bases; bases outside gene matches: 11. CDR3 loop: CASSSGTDTRGYTF. DNA of the CDR3: TGTGCCAGCTCGTCCGGGACAGATACACGTGGCTACACCTTC.

This sequence joins TRBV28 and TRBJ2-3; D call uncertain. Per the germline V gene, CDR1 is MDHEN and CDR2 is SYDVKM. Deletions cut 6 bases from V and 2 bases from J, with 15 bases between. This CDR3 is 15 amino acids long. The CDR3, as DNA: TGTGCCAGCAGCCCAGATCGAGAGGTCACAGATACGCAGTATTTT. As protein: CASSPDREVTDTQYF.

V gene TRBV4-3 combines with J gene TRBJ2-1; 8 nucleotides agree with TRBD1. This CDR3 is built from 18 residues. Trimming cost V 0 bases and J 0 bases; bases outside gene matches: 7. CDR1 is LGHNA, CDR2 YSLEER, per germline. As DNA, the CDR3 is TGCGCCAGCAGCCAAGATTTTCACAGGGGGAGCTCCTACAATGAGCAGTTCTTC. Translating it yields CASSQDFHRGSSYNEQFF.

J is TRBJ1-5 and V is TRBV24-1, with a weak D call TRBD1 (6 bases). This CDR3 spans 15 amino acids. Germline V gene lookup returns CDR1 KGHDR and CDR2 SFDVKD. Trimming removed 3 bases from V and 4 bases from J, with 12 bases in between. CDR3 DNA: TGTGCCACCAGTGATCCGTCGACAGGAAATCAGCCCCAGCATTTT. This encodes CATSDPSTGNQPQHF.

This chain connects TRBV18 to TRBJ1-6; 7 bases agree with TRBD1. The J segment lost 6 bases and the V segment lost 7 bases, leaving 9 bases of the junction unmatched. The CDR3 has 15 amino acids. Germline loops: CDR1 KGHSH, CDR2 LQKENI. Here the CDR3 reads CASFNPGQPNSPLHF. The CDR3 DNA sequence: TGTGCCAGCTTCAATCCGGGACAGCCTAATTCACCCCTCCACTTT.

The rearrangement links TRBV19 to TRBJ2-3; TRBD2 matches at 16 bases. The ends lost 5 bases at V and 3 bases at J; junction bases unmatched: 11. The CDR3 sequence is 19 residues long. The germline CDR1 and CDR2 sequences are LNHDA and SQIVND (reference sequence). CDR3 nucleotide sequence: TGTGCCAGTAGTCTTCCCTCCGGGACTAGCGGGAGGGCGACAGATACGCAGTATTTT. Translation gives CASSLPSGTSGRATDTQYF. Drawing the rest from reference TRBV19 and TRBJ2-3, the complete variable domain is DGGITQSPKYLFRKEGQNVTLSCEQNLNHDAMYWYRQDPGQGLRLIYYSQIVNDFQKGDIAEGYSVSREKKESFPLTVTSAQKNPTAFYLCASSLPSGTSGRATDTQYFGPGTRLTVL.

This chain links TRBV29-1 with TRBJ1-1; D uncertain. The germline V gene encodes CDR1 SQVTM and CDR2 ANQGSEA. V was pared by 7 bases and J by 5 bases, with 20 bases between. The CDR3 has 14 amino acids. This CDR3 reads CSGSGDSAGTEAFF. The CDR3, as DNA: TGCAGCGGTAGCGGTGATTCGGCGGGGACTGAAGCTTTCTTT.

This clone was observed a few times. V and J are TRBV2 and TRBJ2-7; 9 nucleotides match TRBD2. This CDR3 is 12 amino acids long. Trimming took 7 bases from V and 9 from J; bases not matched to a gene: 7. The germline V gene has CDR1 SNHLY and CDR2 FYNNEI. This CDR3 reads CASKREEWVQYF. DNA of the CDR3: TGTGCCAGCAAGCGGGAGGAATGGGTGCAGTACTTC.

The chain couples TRBV11-2 to TRBJ2-5; 9 nucleotides agree with TRBD2. This CDR3 comprises 15 residues. Trimming at V came to 6 bases and at J to 5 bases, leaving 10 bases not matched to a gene. Germline assignment: CDR1 SGHAT and CDR2 FQNNGV. Here the CDR3 reads CASRSLTSGGETQYF. The CDR3 nucleotides are TGTGCCAGCAGATCATTGACTAGCGGCGGGGAGACCCAGTACTTC. The variable domain in full, with the rest retrieved from reference TRBV11-2 and TRBJ2-5, is EAGVAQSPRYKIIEKRQSVAFWCNPISGHATLYWYQQILGQGPKLLIQFQNNGVVDDSQLPKDRFSAERLKGVDSTLKIQPAKLEDSAVYLCASRSLTSGGETQYFGPGTRLLVL.

The chain employs TRBV27 and TRBJ2-3; 7 bases map to TRBD2. Germline V gene data show CDR1 as MNHEY and CDR2 as SMNVEV (reference sequence). The CDR3 contains 16 residues. The trim removed 8 bases at V and 0 bases at J, leaving 11 bases unmatched. The CDR3 DNA reads as TGTGCCAGCCGTAGCGGGTGGGGCCATAGCACAGATACGCAGTATTTT. It is translated as CASRSGWGHSTDTQYF.

The J gene is TRBJ1-1, the V gene TRBV6-5, with 10 positions matching TRBD1. The V gene end was trimmed by 6 bases and the J gene end by 4 bases; junction bases not matched to a gene: 5. CDR1 MNHEY and CDR2 SVGAGI come from the germline V gene. CDR3 length: 14 amino acids. CDR3 residues: CASRIDRGLTEAFF. CDR3 sequence (DNA): TGTGCCAGCAGAATCGACAGGGGGCTCACTGAAGCTTTCTTT.

The sample holds a few counts of this clone. V and J are TRBV27 and TRBJ2-2; TRBD1 might be the D (6 bases). Germline CDR1 and CDR2: MNHEY and SMNVEV (reference sequence). V dropped 4 bases and J dropped 3 bases, with 15 bases sitting between them. The CDR3 spans 16 residues. The CDR3 loop reads CASSSNTGLDTGELFF. Here the CDR3 DNA reads TGTGCCAGCAGTTCGAATACAGGGTTGGACACCGGGGAGCTGTTTTTT.

The genes are TRBV29-1 and TRBJ1-4; tentatively, D is TRBD1 (5 bases). The CDR3 covers 12 residues. Germline loops: CDR1 SQVTM, CDR2 ANQGSEA. V lost 7 bases and J 4 bases, leaving 10 bases between the germline ends. This chain's CDR3 is CSAGQGNEKLFF. The CDR3 DNA follows: TGCAGCGCCGGCCAGGGTAATGAAAAACTGTTTTTT.

V gene TRBV7-9 combines with J gene TRBJ1-5; D remains unclear. CDR3 size: 15 residues. Germline CDR1 and CDR2: SEHNR and FQNEAQ (reference sequence). Trimming shortened V by 1 base and J by 7 bases, and 14 bases separated the two germline ends. DNA for the CDR3: TGTGCCAGCAGCTTAGGAGATGATAGCGTCCAGCCCCAGCATTTT. Its translation is CASSLGDDSVQPQHF.

The J gene is TRBJ1-2, the V gene TRBV5-8; 7 bases align to TRBD1. The length of the CDR3 is 14 residues. With 4 bases clipped from V and 1 base from J, the junction kept 4 bases outside the gene matches. Germline V lookup: CDR1 SGHTS, CDR2 YDEGEE. The CDR3: CASSGTALNYGYTF. CDR3 sequence (DNA): TGTGCCAGCAGCGGGACAGCGCTTAACTATGGCTACACCTTC.

This chain uses TRBV5-1 with TRBJ1-5, with D perhaps TRBD1 (5 bases). The germline V and J ends were trimmed by 3 bases and 6 bases, with 13 bases remaining between them. Per the germline V gene, CDR1 is SGHRS and CDR2 is YFSETQ. CDR3 length: 14 amino acids. The DNA of the CDR3 is TGCGCCAGCAGCTGGGGGGACGGTACTCAGCCCCAGCATTTT. It is translated as CASSWGDGTQPQHF.

CDR3 amino acids: CASSQGQGAGNTIYF. The CDR3 bases are TGTGCCAGCAGCCAGGGGCAGGGGGCTGGAAACACCATATATTTT. The chain couples TRBV3-1 (or the pseudogene TRBV3-2) to TRBJ1-3; 7 positions match TRBD1. The germline V gene has CDR1 LGHDT and CDR2 YNNKEL (reference sequence). The CDR3 runs 15 residues. Germline trimming cut 3 bases from V and 2 bases from J; bases unmatched to any gene: 4.

This chain joins TRBV24-1 and TRBJ1-2; D unresolved. The CDR3 spans 12 residues. Germline values: CDR1 KGHDR, CDR2 SFDVKD. Trimming pared 3 bases from V and 8 bases from J, leaving 9 bases between. CDR3 residues: CATSDKSLGYTF. CDR3 nucleotide sequence: TGTGCCACCAGTGATAAATCCCTAGGCTACACCTTC.

The V gene is TRBV7-2, the J gene TRBJ1-2; possible D gene TRBD1, 5 bases. CDR1 is SGHTA and CDR2 is FQGNSA in the germline V gene. This CDR3 spans 15 amino acids. V lost 1 base and J lost 4, with 13 bases in between. The CDR3 protein is CASSLGGPGSYGYTF. CDR3 coding DNA: TGTGCCAGCAGCTTAGGTGGTCCAGGGTCCTATGGCTACACCTTC.

The chain couples TRBV6-2 or TRBV6-3 to TRBJ2-7, with 8 bases that match TRBD1. The V gene's germline CDR1 is MNHEY and CDR2 SVGEGT. J was trimmed by 3 bases and V by 2 bases; bases with no gene match: 12. There are 17 residues in the CDR3. DNA for the CDR3: TGTGCCAGCAGTTACCCCACGGACAGGGACATAAACTACGAGCAGTACTTC. This codes for CASSYPTDRDINYEQYF.

The chain employs TRBV27 and TRBJ2-5; TRBD2 matches 10 bases. V was clipped by 0 bases and J by 5 bases; unmatched bases: 6. The CDR3 is 16 amino acids. CDR1 MNHEY and CDR2 SMNVEV come from the germline V gene (reference sequence). The CDR3 sequence is CASSLSAGGPYETQYF. CDR3 DNA: TGTGCCAGCAGTTTATCAGCGGGAGGGCCTTATGAGACCCAGTACTTC.

V usage is TRBV3-1 (or the pseudogene TRBV3-2) and J usage is TRBJ1-3, with D unresolved. V was trimmed by 4 bases and J by 4 bases, leaving 14 bases between them. The V gene's germline CDR1 is LGHDT and CDR2 YNNKEL (reference sequence). This CDR3 contains 15 residues. This CDR3 is CASSLSVGSGNTIYF. The CDR3 nucleotides are TGTGCCAGCAGCCTCAGCGTCGGTAGCGGAAACACCATATATTTT.

The gene calls are TRBV6-5 and TRBJ1-5, with a weak D call TRBD1 (5 bases). Germline values: CDR1 MNHEY, CDR2 SVGAGI. The CDR3 is 13 amino acids. V was cut by 5 bases and J by 9 bases, with 14 bases left in between. The CDR3 DNA is TGTGCCAGCAGTCAGACTGGGGCCGGGCCCCAGCATTTT. Its protein is CASSQTGAGPQHF.

V is TRBV19 and J is TRBJ1-6; D is unclear. The V and J ends lost 6 bases and 7 bases respectively, with 19 bases between them. CDR3 length: 16 amino acids. In germline, CDR1 is LNHDA, CDR2 SQIVND (reference sequence). CDR3 amino acids: CASSPSLGRVNSPLHF. The CDR3 nucleotides are TGTGCCAGTAGCCCATCCCTTGGGCGAGTAAATTCACCCCTCCACTTT.

The chain recombines TRBV5-6 with TRBJ1-2; the D gene is possibly TRBD1 (6 bases). CDR1 is SGHDT and CDR2 is YYEEEE in the germline V gene. The CDR3 runs to 15 residues. V was trimmed by 5 bases and J by 7 bases, leaving 21 bases between them. This chain's CDR3 is CASSNLDRMSPGYTF. The CDR3 region has the DNA TGTGCCAGCAGTAACCTGGACAGAATGTCTCCTGGCTACACCTTC.

This clone was recorded only once. The chain joins TRBV2 to TRBJ2-7; TRBD2 matches at 7 bases. The CDR3 contains 12 residues. Losses at the gene ends were 3 bases for V and 10 bases for J; bases not matched to a gene: 6. Germline V lookup: CDR1 SNHLY, CDR2 FYNNEI. CDR3 sequence: CASSEGGNFQYF. The CDR3 DNA reads TGTGCCAGCAGTGAGGGGGGGAACTTCCAGTACTTC.

The rearrangement uses TRBV19 and TRBJ2-2, with 9 bases aligning to TRBD2. The J segment lost 4 bases and the V segment lost 6 bases, leaving 9 bases of the junction unmatched. Germline V gives CDR1 LNHDA, CDR2 SQIVND (reference sequence). CDR3 length: 16 residues. The CDR3 is CASSRLAEVGTGELFF. The CDR3 DNA follows: TGTGCCAGTAGCCGACTAGCGGAGGTGGGCACCGGGGAGCTGTTTTTT.

The J gene is TRBJ1-5, the V gene TRBV28, with D unclear. The CDR3 is 12 residues long. The V and J ends lost 7 bases and 6 bases respectively, with 10 bases between them. Germline V gene lookup returns CDR1 MDHEN and CDR2 SYDVKM. The DNA of the CDR3 is TGTGCCAGCACCATCCCAGGTCAGCCCCAGCATTTT. It translates to CASTIPGQPQHF. The whole variable domain, remainder taken from reference TRBV28 and TRBJ1-5, is DVKVTQSSRYLVKRTGEKVFLECVQDMDHENMFWYRQDPGLGLRLIYFSYDVKMKEKGDIPEGYSVSREKKERFSLILESASTNQTSMYLCASTIPGQPQHFGDGTRLSIL.